The 19 T cell receptor beta chains given below trace back to one sample, sequenced in a study of diagnostic markers for celiac disease (dated by TCRdb to 2020 to 2022). TCRdb names Illumina MiSeq as the instrument used. Through TCRdb reprocessing, the reads give one entry per CDR3 protein sequence; DNA is omitted. This specimen's table enumerates several thousand distinct CDR3 sequences. The leading ten clones occupy around 6% of the sample. The specimen was either unsorted cells or a sorted T cell fraction (not recorded which). The origin of the receptors is a human donor. This table probably holds off-target reads from a library built for another chain.

The chain combines TRBV6-5 with TRBJ2-5; TCRdb's D call of TRBD2 is untestable without DNA. The CDR3 is 13 amino acids. In germline, CDR1 is MNHEY, CDR2 SVGAGI. CDR3 sequence reads: CASSLGLQETQYF.

J is TRBJ2-7 and V is TRBV18; TCRdb designates TRBD2, a call that cannot be tested without DNA. In germline, CDR1 is KGHSH, CDR2 LQKENI. CDR3 length equals 14 residues. The CDR3 sequence is CASSPGGVPYEQYF.

This clonotype is labeled medium-sized (0.01 to 0.1%) based on frequency. The chain employs TRBV11-2 and TRBJ1-1. This CDR3 has 12 amino acids. Germline CDR1 is SGHAT and CDR2 is FQNNGV. CDR3 sequence: CASSTENTEAFF.

This rearrangement joins TRBV2 to TRBJ1-2. The CDR3 totals 13 residues. Germline lookup yields CDR1 SNHLY and CDR2 FYNNEI. The CDR3 spells CATSRAESYGYTF.

The rearrangement joins TRBV28 to TRBJ2-1; there is no DNA to check the TCRdb D call of TRBD2. The CDR3 loop spans 14 amino acids. CDR1 and CDR2 from the germline V gene are MDHEN and SYDVKM. Here the CDR3 reads CASSLLGLRNEQFF.

V gene TRBV6-5 combines with J gene TRBJ2-7; the TCRdb call, TRBD2, lacks DNA for checking. Germline CDR1 and CDR2: MNHEY and SVGAGI. The CDR3 length is 16 residues. CDR3 protein: CASSTSGLAEDHEQYF.

In terms of frequency, this clonotype is medium-sized. This sequence joins TRBV5-1 and TRBJ2-5. The CDR3 sequence is 16 residues long. Germline CDR1 is SGHRS and CDR2 is YFSETQ. CDR3 in amino acids: CASSLTAGLTQETQYF.

This chain uses TRBV5-1 with TRBJ1-1. This CDR3 is 13 amino acids long. Germline V CDR1 and CDR2: SGHRS, YFSETQ. CDR3 region: CASSLGSGAEAFF. Together with reference TRBV5-1 and TRBJ1-1, the CDR3 gives the full variable domain: KAGVTQTPRYLIKTRGQQVTLSCSPISGHRSVSWYQQTPGQGLQFLFEYFSETQRNKGNFPGRFSGRQFSNSRSEMNVSTLELGDSALYLCASSLGSGAEAFFGQGTRLTVV.

The V and J genes are TRBV7-2 and TRBJ1-6; TCRdb lists TRBD1, though no DNA is available to test this call. The CDR3 runs 16 residues. CDR1 and CDR2 from the germline V gene are SGHTA and FQGNSA. The CDR3 region is CASSLYGGQHYSPLHF.

The chain recombines TRBV5-1 with TRBJ2-3; the TCRdb call, TRBD1, lacks DNA for checking. Germline assignment: CDR1 SGHRS and CDR2 YFSETQ. This CDR3 is 16 amino acids long. CDR3 loop: CASKLGRDAKTDTQYF.

This clonotype is labeled medium-sized based on frequency. The rearrangement uses TRBV20-1 and TRBJ2-3; TCRdb reports TRBD1, a call that lacks DNA to check it against. CDR1 DFQATT and CDR2 SNEGSKA come from the germline V gene (reference sequence). The CDR3 is 14 amino acids. Here the CDR3 reads CSARVGESTDTQYF.

According to its frequency, this clonotype is medium-sized. V usage is TRBV9 and J usage is TRBJ2-2; TCRdb proposes TRBD2, but this gene call is untestable without DNA. Germline V lookup: CDR1 SGDLS, CDR2 YYNGEE. The CDR3 runs 16 residues. Here the CDR3 reads CASSLGAGLWAGELFF.

This chain uses TRBV7-2 with TRBJ2-3; TCRdb selects TRBD2, and the lack of DNA leaves this call unchecked. Per germline, CDR1 SGHTA and CDR2 FQGNSA. The CDR3 spans 16 residues. This CDR3 is CASSYLGGSSTDTQYF.

The chain links TRBV5-1 to TRBJ1-4. CDR3 size: 13 residues. Germline-derived CDR1 and CDR2 are SGHRS and YFSETQ. This CDR3 reads CASRGHANEKLFF.

The gene calls are TRBV9 and TRBJ1-2. Germline lookup yields CDR1 SGDLS and CDR2 YYNGEE. This CDR3 has 14 amino acids. The CDR3 here is CASSVEGRDYGYTF.

The V and J genes are TRBV12-3 or TRBV12-4 and TRBJ2-2; the TRBD2 assignment by TCRdb is unverifiable without DNA. The CDR3 is made up of 15 amino acids. CDR3 sequence reads: CASSLLAGDTGELFF.

The CDR3 here is CASSLGQGLYEQYF. J is TRBJ2-7 and V is TRBV3-1; TCRdb's D gene call, TRBD1, goes unchecked for lack of DNA. Per the germline V gene, CDR1 is LGHDT and CDR2 is YNNKEL (reference sequence). The CDR3 totals 14 residues.

The V and J genes are TRBV7-9 and TRBJ1-4; with no DNA, the TCRdb D assignment of TRBD1 cannot be verified. The CDR3 has 14 residues. Germline CDR1 reads SEHNR; CDR2 reads FQNEAQ (reference sequence). The CDR3 sequence: CASSLPGAGEKLFF. Full variable domain (rest looked up from reference TRBV7-9 and TRBJ1-4): DTGVSQNPRHKITKRGQNVTFRCDPISEHNRLYWYRQTLGQGPEFLTYFQNEAQLEKSRLLSDRFSAERPKGSFSTLEIQRTEQGDSAMYLCASSLPGAGEKLFFGSGTQLSVL.

The rearrangement joins TRBV5-1 to TRBJ2-1. This CDR3 is built from 15 residues. Per the germline V gene, CDR1 is SGHRS and CDR2 is YFSETQ. The CDR3 protein is CASSPPSGVYNEQFF.